This T cell receptor beta chain originates from a study of T cell repertoires in cytomegalovirus infection. This CDR3 spans 12 amino acids. Per germline, CDR1 SGHTA and CDR2 FQGNSA. Trimming cost V 5 bases and J 6 bases, with 8 bases left between them. This clonotype was detected ten times or more. What it binds is unknown. TCRdb reprocessed the reads with MiXCR, giving one entry per CDR3 protein. The table lists approximately 600,000 distinct CDR3 sequences, roughly 43% of them singletons. The chain has TRBV7-2 and TRBJ2-1; D not certain. The material was cultured PBMCs, obtained from culture after CMV antigen stimulation. The TCR comes from a human donor in good health (CMV status not recorded). Some clones in this sample may be carry-over from other donors' samples. Written as DNA, the CDR3 is TGTGCCAGCAGCCCCGACTCCAATGAGCAGTTCTTC. It yields the protein CASSPDSNEQFF.